The clone carrying this T cell receptor (beta chain) was recorded a few times. This sample is drawn from a study of cytomegalovirus exposure and HLA in healthy donors. PCR used 60 Vbeta primers and 13 Jbeta primers. Here immunoSEQ multiplex PCR was the method, and the copy in TCRdb shows in-frame clones only, minus some. There are 150,000 to 200,000 clones in the sample; about 80% occur only once, and just under 6.5% lies in the top ten. The receptor was isolated from a middle-aged man in good health and CMV-seropositive. The sequencing input was PBMCs.

The CDR3 reads CASSSRQGDEKLFF. The CDR3, as DNA: TGTGCCAGCAGCTCGAGACAGGGCGATGAAAAACTGTTTTTT. This rearrangement joins TRBV13 to TRBJ1-4; 7 bases are a match to TRBD1. This CDR3 has 14 amino acids. CDR1 and CDR2 from the germline V gene are PRHDT and FYEKMQ (reference sequence). With V trimmed by 4 bases and J by 6 bases, 5 bases remained unmatched.